The following is a T cell receptor beta chain sequence with its context. The data were obtained in a study of ipilimumab plus nivolumab after autologous stem cell transplantation. Unmatched junction bases numbered 4, after V lost 6 bases and J lost 1 base. There are 15 residues in the CDR3. Looked up from germline, CDR1 is MNHNY and CDR2 is SVGAGI (reference sequence). TCRdb's table, derived via immunoSEQ multiplex PCR, lists solely in-frame clones and lacks some. The data show about 84,000 clones, with around 80% seen just once and approximately 2.2% held by the top ten. The gene calls are TRBV6-6 and TRBJ2-3; 10 bases fit TRBD2. This material consisted of PBMCs, taken in a trial of ipilimumab plus nivolumab as post-transplant consolidation. The sequence came from a male donor with diffuse large B-cell lymphoma. The DNA of the CDR3 is TGTGCCAGCAGAACCGGGACTAGCGGCACAGATACGCAGTATTTT. Translating gives CASRTGTSGTDTQYF.